This T cell receptor (beta chain) is from a study of cytomegalovirus exposure and HLA in healthy donors. Trimming took off 4 bases at V and 3 bases at J, with 15 bases between the two ends. Germline V gene sequence: CDR1 MNHEY, CDR2 SMNVEV (reference sequence). The CDR3 consists of 15 residues. The PCR ran on 60 Vbeta and 13 Jbeta primers. Sequenced by immunoSEQ multiplex PCR; TCRdb stores in-frame clones only, minus some. There are some 140,000 clones in the sample; approximately 80% occur only once, and about 2.2% lies in the top ten. The chain recombines TRBV27 with TRBJ1-1, with D possibly matching TRBD1 (6 bases). The sequenced sample consisted of PBMCs. The sequence came from a young man in good health and CMV-seronegative. CDR3 loop: CASSSGQGKDTEAFF. In nucleotides, the CDR3 is TGTGCCAGCAGTTCAGGGCAGGGGAAAGACACTGAAGCTTTCTTT.